The source of this T cell receptor (beta chain) is a study of glioma-infiltrating T cells after dendritic cell vaccination. Trimming pared 2 bases from V and 3 bases from J, leaving 14 bases between. CDR1 MNHEY and CDR2 SMNVEV come from the germline V gene (reference sequence). The CDR3 totals 15 residues. Primers: 60 V beta forward and 13 J beta reverse. Sequencing used immunoSEQ multiplex PCR; TCRdb keeps in-frame clones, though not all of them. Found here are tens of thousands of clones, more than 90% of them singletons; the top ten hold 2.2%. This clone was found once. The sequence was collected from a human donor with glioblastoma. The input for sequencing was blood, taken before dendritic cell vaccination. The chain has TRBV27 and TRBJ2-7; maybe TRBD2 (7 bases). DNA of the CDR3: TGTGCCAGCAGTTTAGGGAGGGGGGGTCTCTACGAGCAGTACTTC. Amino acids: CASSLGRGGLYEQYF.